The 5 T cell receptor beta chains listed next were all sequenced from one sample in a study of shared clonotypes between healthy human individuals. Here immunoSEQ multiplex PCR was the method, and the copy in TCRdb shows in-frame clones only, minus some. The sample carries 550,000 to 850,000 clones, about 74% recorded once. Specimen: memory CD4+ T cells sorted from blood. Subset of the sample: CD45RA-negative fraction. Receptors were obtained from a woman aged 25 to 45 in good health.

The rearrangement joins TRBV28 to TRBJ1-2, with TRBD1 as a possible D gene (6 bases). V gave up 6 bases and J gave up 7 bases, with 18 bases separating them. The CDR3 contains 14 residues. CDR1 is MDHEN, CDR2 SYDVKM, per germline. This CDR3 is CASSPTGRGPGYTF. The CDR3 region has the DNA TGTGCCAGCAGCCCCACCGGCAGGGGCCCTGGCTACACCTTC.

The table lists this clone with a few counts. The CDR3 reads CASSLAGRDTQYF. DNA for the CDR3: TGTGCCAGCAGCTTAGCAGGGAGGGATACGCAGTATTTT. J is TRBJ2-3 and V is TRBV7-2; tentatively, D is TRBD2 (6 bases). The V and J ends lost 0 bases and 6 bases respectively, with 7 bases between them. The CDR3 has 13 amino acids. Per germline, CDR1 SGHTA and CDR2 FQGNSA.

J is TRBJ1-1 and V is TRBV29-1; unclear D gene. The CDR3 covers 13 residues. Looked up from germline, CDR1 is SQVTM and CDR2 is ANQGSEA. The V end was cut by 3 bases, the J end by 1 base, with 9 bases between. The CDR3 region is CSVEGLGNTEAFF. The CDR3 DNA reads TGCAGCGTTGAGGGTCTAGGGAACACTGAAGCTTTCTTT.

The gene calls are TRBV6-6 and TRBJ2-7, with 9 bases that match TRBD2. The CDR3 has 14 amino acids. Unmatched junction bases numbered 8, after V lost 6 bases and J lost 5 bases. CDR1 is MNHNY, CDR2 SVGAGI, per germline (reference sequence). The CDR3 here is CASRLAGEGHEQYF. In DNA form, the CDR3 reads TGTGCCAGCAGGTTAGCGGGAGAGGGCCACGAGCAGTACTTC.

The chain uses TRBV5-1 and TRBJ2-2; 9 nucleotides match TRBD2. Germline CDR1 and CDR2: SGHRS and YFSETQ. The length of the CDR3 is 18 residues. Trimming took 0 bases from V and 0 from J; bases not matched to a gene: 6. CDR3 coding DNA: TGCGCCAGCAGCTTGGATGCTAGCGGGGCTTCGAACACCGGGGAGCTGTTTTTT. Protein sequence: CASSLDASGASNTGELFF. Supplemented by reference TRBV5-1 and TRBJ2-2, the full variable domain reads KAGVTQTPRYLIKTRGQQVTLSCSPISGHRSVSWYQQTPGQGLQFLFEYFSETQRNKGNFPGRFSGRQFSNSRSEMNVSTLELGDSALYLCASSLDASGASNTGELFFGEGSRLTVL.